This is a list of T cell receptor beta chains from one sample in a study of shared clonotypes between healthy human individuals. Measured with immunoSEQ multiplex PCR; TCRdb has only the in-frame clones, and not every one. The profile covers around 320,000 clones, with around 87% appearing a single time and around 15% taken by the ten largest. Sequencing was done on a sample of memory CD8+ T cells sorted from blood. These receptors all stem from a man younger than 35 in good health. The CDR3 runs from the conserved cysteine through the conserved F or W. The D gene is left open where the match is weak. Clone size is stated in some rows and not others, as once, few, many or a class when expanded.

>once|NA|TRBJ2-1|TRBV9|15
CASSVDGTPDNEQFF
TGTGCCAGCAGCGTAGACGGGACCCCCGACAATGAGCAGTTCTTC
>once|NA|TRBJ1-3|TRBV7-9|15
CASSFPADSGNTIYF
TGTGCCAGCAGCTTCCCCGCAGACTCTGGAAACACCATATATTTT
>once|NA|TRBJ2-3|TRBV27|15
CASSLRGMGTDTQYF
TGTGCCAGCAGTTTACGGGGAATGGGCACAGATACGCAGTATTTT
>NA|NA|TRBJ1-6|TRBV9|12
CASSVSGRSLHF
TGTGCCAGCAGCGTATCCGGACGCAGCCTCCACTTT
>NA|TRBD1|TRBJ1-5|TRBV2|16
CASSEMGQGANQPQHF
TGTGCCAGCAGTGAAATGGGACAGGGGGCCAATCAGCCCCAGCATTTT
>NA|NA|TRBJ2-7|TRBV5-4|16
CASSPNGGQLDHEQYF
TGTGCCAGCAGCCCAAATGGTGGACAGCTCGACCACGAGCAGTACTTC
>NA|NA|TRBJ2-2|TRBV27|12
CASSSVAGELFF
TGTGCCAGCAGTTCGGTGGCCGGGGAGCTGTTTTTT
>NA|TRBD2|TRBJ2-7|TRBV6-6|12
CASTGGSYEQYF
TGTGCCAGCACGGGAGGAAGCTACGAGCAGTACTTC
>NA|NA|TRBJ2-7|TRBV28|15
CASSWGPGLHQEQYF
TGTGCCAGCAGTTGGGGACCGGGACTCCATCAAGAGCAGTACTTC
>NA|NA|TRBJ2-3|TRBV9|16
CASSVDAQGPTDTQYF
TGTGCCAGCAGCGTAGATGCGCAGGGGCCCACAGATACGCAGTATTTT
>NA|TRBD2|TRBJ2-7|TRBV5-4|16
CASSHPTSGTSYEQYF
TGTGCCAGCAGCCACCCGACTAGCGGGACCTCCTACGAGCAGTACTTC
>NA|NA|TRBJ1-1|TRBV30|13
CACPTVVGTEAFF
TGTGCCTGTCCAACGGTGGTGGGCACTGAAGCTTTCTTT
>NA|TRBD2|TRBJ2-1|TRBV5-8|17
CASSLGPAGGFYNEQFF
TGTGCCAGCAGCTTGGGTCCAGCGGGGGGGTTCTACAATGAGCAGTTCTTC
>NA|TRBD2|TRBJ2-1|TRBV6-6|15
CASRSGRDPYNEQFF
TGTGCCAGCAGGTCGGGGAGGGACCCCTACAATGAGCAGTTCTTC
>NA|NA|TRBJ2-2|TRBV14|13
CASSLVGTGELFF
TGTGCCAGCAGCCTAGTGGGGACCGGGGAGCTGTTTTTT
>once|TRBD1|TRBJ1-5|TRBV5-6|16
CASSYGQGASNQPQHF
TGTGCCAGCAGCTATGGACAGGGGGCTAGCAATCAGCCCCAGCATTTT
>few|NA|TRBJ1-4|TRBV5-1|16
CASSLDHPATNEKLFF
TGCGCCAGCAGCTTGGACCACCCAGCAACTAATGAAAAACTGTTTTTT
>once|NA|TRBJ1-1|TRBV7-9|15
CASSLDAGTYFEAFF
TGTGCCAGCAGCTTAGATGCAGGGACGTATTTTGAAGCTTTCTTT
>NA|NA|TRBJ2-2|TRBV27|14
CASSFAASTGELFF
TGTGCCAGCAGTTTTGCGGCTAGCACCGGGGAGCTGTTTTTT
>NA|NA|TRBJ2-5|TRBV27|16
CASSPRIADVEETQYF
TGTGCCAGCAGTCCCCGGATAGCCGACGTCGAGGAGACCCAGTACTTC
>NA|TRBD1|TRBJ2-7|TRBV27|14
CASSFRDSRYEQYF
TGTGCCAGCAGTTTCCGGGACAGCAGGTACGAGCAGTACTTC
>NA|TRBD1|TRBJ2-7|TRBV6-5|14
CASSWDSYSYEQYF
TGTGCCAGCAGTTGGGACAGCTACTCCTACGAGCAGTACTTC
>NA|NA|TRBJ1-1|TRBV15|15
CATSRGQAVNTEAFF
TGTGCCACCAGCAGAGGACAGGCTGTGAACACTGAAGCTTTCTTT
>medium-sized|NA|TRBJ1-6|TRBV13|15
CASRVRGGHNSPLHF
TGTGCCAGCAGAGTTAGAGGGGGTCACAATTCACCCCTCCACTTT
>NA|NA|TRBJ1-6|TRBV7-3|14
CASSQDVGYSPLHF
TGTGCCAGCAGCCAGGACGTTGGTTATTCTCCCCTCCACTTT
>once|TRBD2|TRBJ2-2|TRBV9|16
CASSVGEREVTGELFF
TGTGCCAGCAGCGTAGGAGAGCGGGAAGTCACCGGGGAGCTGTTTTTT
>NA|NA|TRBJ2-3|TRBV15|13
CATSGDSTDTQYF
TGTGCCACCAGCGGGGATAGCACAGATACGCAGTATTTT
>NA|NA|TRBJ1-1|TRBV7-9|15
CASSQRNQGITEAFF
TGTGCCAGCAGCCAACGCAACCAAGGGATCACTGAAGCTTTCTTT
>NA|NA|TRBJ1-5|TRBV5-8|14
CASMLQGPNQPQHF
TGTGCCAGCATGCTACAGGGTCCCAATCAGCCCCAGCATTTT
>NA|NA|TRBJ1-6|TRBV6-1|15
CASSEEVLGNSPLHF
TGTGCCAGCAGTGAAGAGGTCCTAGGCAATTCACCCCTCCACTTT
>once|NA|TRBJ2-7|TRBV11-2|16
CASSVGPKGSSYEQYF
TGTGCCAGCAGCGTGGGACCGAAAGGCAGCTCCTACGAGCAGTACTTC
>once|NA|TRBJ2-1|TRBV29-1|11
CSVEVGNEQFF
TGCAGCGTTGAGGTTGGTAATGAGCAGTTCTTC
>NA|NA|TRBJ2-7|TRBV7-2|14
CASSKFGRDYEQYF
TGTGCCAGCAGTAAATTTGGCAGGGACTACGAGCAGTACTTC
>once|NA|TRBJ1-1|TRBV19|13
CASSTNDRFEAFF
TGTGCCAGTAGTACGAACGACAGGTTCGAAGCTTTCTTT
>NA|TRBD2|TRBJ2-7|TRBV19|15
CASSLHGTSGYEQYF
TGTGCCAGTAGTCTTCACGGGACTAGCGGCTACGAGCAGTACTTC
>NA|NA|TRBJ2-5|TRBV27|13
CASSLWGGETQYF
TGTGCCAGCAGTTTATGGGGCGGGGAGACCCAGTACTTC
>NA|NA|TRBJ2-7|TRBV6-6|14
CASSPRQLGVEQYF
TGTGCCAGCAGTCCTCGACAGCTAGGGGTCGAGCAGTACTTC
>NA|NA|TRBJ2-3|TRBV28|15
CASSLPRSSTDTQYF
TGTGCCAGCAGTTTACCCAGGAGTAGCACAGATACGCAGTATTTT
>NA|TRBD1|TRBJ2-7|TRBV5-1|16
CASSYRQGGGAVEQYF
TGCGCCAGCAGCTACAGACAGGGTGGTGGGGCGGTGGAGCAGTACTTC
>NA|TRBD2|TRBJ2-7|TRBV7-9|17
CASSAGTSGTGSYEQYF
TGTGCCAGCAGCGCGGGGACTAGCGGGACCGGCTCCTACGAGCAGTACTTC
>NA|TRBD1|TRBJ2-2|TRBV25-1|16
CGSKVPQGAIIGELFF
TGTGGCTCGAAAGTTCCACAGGGGGCGATTATCGGGGAGCTGTTTTTT
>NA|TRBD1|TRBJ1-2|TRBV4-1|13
CASSHDRDYGYTF
TGCGCCAGCAGCCACGACAGGGACTATGGCTACACCTTC
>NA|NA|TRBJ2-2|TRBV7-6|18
CASSLRSKGGPNTGELFF
TGTGCCAGCAGCCTAAGGTCCAAGGGGGGACCAAACACCGGGGAGCTGTTTTTT
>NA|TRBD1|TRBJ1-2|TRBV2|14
CASSEATGTDGYTF
TGTGCCAGCAGTGAAGCCACCGGGACAGATGGCTACACCTTC
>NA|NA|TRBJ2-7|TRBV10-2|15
CASSESGGPMVEQYF
TGCGCCAGCAGTGAGTCGGGGGGCCCGATGGTCGAGCAGTACTTC
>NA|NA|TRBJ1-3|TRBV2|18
CASSGMHNRFGSGNTIYF
TGTGCCAGCAGTGGGATGCATAACAGGTTCGGCTCTGGAAACACCATATATTTT
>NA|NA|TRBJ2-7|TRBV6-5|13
CASSPQEYGEQYF
TGTGCCAGCAGTCCACAGGAGTACGGAGAGCAGTACTTC
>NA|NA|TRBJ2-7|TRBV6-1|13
CASSEVLSYEQYF
TGTGCCAGCAGTGAAGTTCTCTCCTACGAGCAGTACTTC
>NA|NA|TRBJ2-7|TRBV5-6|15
CASSFHPGSAYEQYF
TGTGCCAGCAGCTTTCACCCGGGATCTGCCTACGAGCAGTACTTC
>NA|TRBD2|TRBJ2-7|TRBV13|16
CASSPYPLAGDYEQYF
TGTGCCAGCAGCCCCTATCCCCTAGCGGGAGACTACGAGCAGTACTTC